There are a few counts of the clone carrying this T cell receptor (beta chain). V was pared by 10 bases and J by 8 bases, with 11 bases of the junction left unmatched. Germline CDR1 is SGHAT and CDR2 is FQNNGV. The CDR3 is 14 amino acids. The assay was immunoSEQ multiplex PCR, and TCRdb's table has in-frame clones only and misses some. Here the sample spans roughly 240,000 clones, about 85% being singletons. These data originate in a study of blood T cell repertoires in COVID-19. About the research overall: Spain, Italy and the United States supplied samples that represented acute and convalescent COVID-19.

V usage is TRBV11-2 and J usage is TRBJ1-4; 9 bases match TRBD1. The sample taken for sequencing was peripheral blood. This clonotype was sampled from a man between 18 and 35 years old with active or convalescent COVID-19. This CDR3 is CATPSGTGREKLFF. In DNA, the CDR3 is TGTGCCACCCCGTCCGGGACAGGGAGAGAAAAACTGTTTTTT.